This TCR beta chain was identified in a study of CD8+ T cells in alopecia areata. The wider study: Tofacitinib lasted 6 to 18 months, then 6 months off drug.

This sample's treatment: oral pan-JAK inhibitor, 5-10 mg twice daily. The study team obtained lesional scalp punch biopsies and peripheral blood from alopecia areata patients. Extracted RNA was reverse transcribed into cDNA, the sequencing template. The method was immunoSEQ multiplex PCR; TCRdb's version includes in-frame clones alone and lacks a portion of them. The table shows 110,000 to 150,000 clones, with around half occurring only once. As for this clone: What it recognizes is unknown.

The CDR3 has 14 amino acids. The germline CDR1 and CDR2 sequences are MGHDK and SYGVNS. Trimming pared 3 bases from V and 3 bases from J, leaving 11 bases between. Overall study findings and caveats: Scalp clonality, together with expanded CD8+ clones among the top 100, fell significantly with tofacitinib. Since there was just one nonresponder, nobody can yet say how baseline CD8+ expansion ties to response.

The input for sequencing was CD8+ T cells sorted from blood, taken at week 4, from a patient treated with tofacitinib. This clonotype was sampled from a human donor with alopecia areata. This chain links TRBV25-1 with TRBJ1-1; D call uncertain. The CDR3 loop is CASSDQVGDTEAFF. The CDR3 DNA follows: TGTGCCAGCAGTGACCAGGTTGGTGACACTGAAGCTTTCTTT.